The rows below give T cell receptor beta chains drawn from one sample of a study of vaccination and CD4 T cells after COVID-19. TCRdb re-analysed the PCR reads in MiXCR, keeping a single row per CDR3 protein. The sample shows about 18,000 distinct CDR3 sequences, approximately 51% of them seen only once. Their specific antigens are unknown. The sequenced sample consisted of CD4+ T cells from blood, cultured in vitro. All receptors derive from a human donor who had recovered from COVID-19. CDR3s include the opening cysteine and the closing phenylalanine or tryptophan. The D gene is left open where the match is weak. Only part of the rows carry a size: once, few, many, or a class if the clone is expanded.

TRBJ1-2,.,.,TRBV5-4,TGTGCCAGCAGCGGTCGACAGCGATCCGGTGGCTACACCTTC,CASSGRQRSGGYTF
TRBJ1-5,few,.,TRBV27,TGTGCCAGCAGTGTAGTGGTCAGGGGGCCCCAGCATTTT,CASSVVVRGPQHF
TRBJ2-1,few,.,TRBV6-4,TGTGCCAGCAGTGAGGGGTGGGAGAACAATGAGCAGTTCTTC,CASSEGWENNEQFF
TRBJ1-1,.,TRBD1,TRBV27,TGTGCCACCAAGGGGACAGCGAACACTGAAGCTTTCTTT,CATKGTANTEAFF
TRBJ1-2,.,.,TRBV7-3,TGTGCCAGCAGCCGCGGGCAGGGTCATGGCTACACCTTC,CASSRGQGHGYTF
TRBJ1-1,few,.,TRBV7-3,TGTGCCAGCAGCGCCTATCTGAACACTGAAGCTTTCTTT,CASSAYLNTEAFF
TRBJ2-7,few,.,TRBV20-1,TGCAGTGCTAGTGTTGGGGGCCCAGGAGGCGAGCAGTACTTC,CSASVGGPGGEQYF
TRBJ2-5,.,TRBD1,TRBV5-1,TGCGCCAGCAGCAGGGGACAGGGGCTTAGTGAGACCCAGTACTTC,CASSRGQGLSETQYF
TRBJ1-5,.,.,TRBV15,TGTGCCACCAGCCCCGACCTAGGGCCCCAGCATTTT,CATSPDLGPQHF
TRBJ1-6,.,.,TRBV7-2,TGTGCCAGCAGCTTAGCGGGAGGAGATTGGTCACCCCTCCACTTT,CASSLAGGDWSPLHF
TRBJ1-3,once,.,TRBV6-2/TRBV6-3,TGTGCCAGCTGCGAAGGAGGGCGAGACACCATATATTTT,CASCEGGRDTIYF
TRBJ1-2,.,TRBD1,TRBV11-2,TGTGCCAGCAGCTTACCCGACAGGGGATGGGGCTACACCTTC,CASSLPDRGWGYTF
TRBJ1-2,.,TRBD1,TRBV27,TGTGCCAGCAGCTTCATTCGTTTGGACAGGGGGTGGGACTATGGCTACACCTTC,CASSFIRLDRGWDYGYTF
TRBJ2-1,once,.,TRBV5-4,TGTGCCAGCACCGAGCCGGGTGCATACAATGAGCAGTTCTTC,CASTEPGAYNEQFF
TRBJ1-1,few,.,TRBV28,TGTGCCAGCAGGGGGTTGAACACTGAAGCTTTCTTT,CASRGLNTEAFF
TRBJ1-5,.,.,TRBV11-2,TGTGCCAGCAGTTCGTCCCGTGGGCAGCCCCAGCATTTT,CASSSSRGQPQHF
TRBJ1-2,few,.,TRBV20-1,TGCAGTGCTCCATTCCTACAGGGAAACAATGGCTACACCTTC,CSAPFLQGNNGYTF
TRBJ2-3,.,.,TRBV11-3,TGTGCCAGCAGCTTGGATGCAGATACGCAGTATTTT,CASSLDADTQYF
TRBJ2-7,.,.,TRBV2,TGTGCCAGCAGTGGACTACGGGGAGACTTTAGCTCCTACGAGCAGTACTTC,CASSGLRGDFSSYEQYF
TRBJ1-2,.,TRBD1,TRBV28,TGTGCCAGCAGGTACCCAGGGGGCTACTATGGCTACACCTTC,CASRYPGGYYGYTF
TRBJ2-5,few,.,TRBV9,TGTGCCAGCAGCGTTCAGGGGTCCCAAGAGACCCAGTACTTC,CASSVQGSQETQYF
TRBJ2-7,once,.,TRBV5-1,TGCGCCAGCAGCTTGGGGACGGGTGGCGAGCAGTACTTC,CASSLGTGGEQYF
TRBJ2-1,.,TRBD2,TRBV7-3,TGTGCCAGCAGCTGGGGGACTAGCGGGAGCGAGCAGTTCTTC,CASSWGTSGSEQFF
TRBJ2-3,.,.,TRBV7-9,TGTGCCAGCAGCTTAGAGGGCGGCTCGAGGGATACGCAGTATTTT,CASSLEGGSRDTQYF
TRBJ2-2,.,TRBD1,TRBV5-1,TGCGCCAGCAGCTTGCCAGGGGGCGGAGGCACCGGGGAGCTGTTTTTT,CASSLPGGGGTGELFF
TRBJ1-2,.,.,TRBV24-1,TGTGCCACCAGGGGGTCCGCCCTGGCTGGCTACACCTTC,CATRGSALAGYTF
TRBJ1-2,.,.,TRBV20-1,TGCAGTGCTTGGCCAGGGACGGGCTACACCTTC,CSAWPGTGYTF
TRBJ2-1,.,.,TRBV15,TGTGCCACCAGCAGAGACCGGCCCCCGCACAATGAGCAGTTCTTC,CATSRDRPPHNEQFF
TRBJ2-5,.,.,TRBV5-1,TGCGCCAGCAGCTTCCACCAAGAGACCCAGTACTTC,CASSFHQETQYF
TRBJ1-1,few,TRBD1,TRBV29-1,TGCAGCGCGGCTCGACAGGGGGCCGGGACTGAAGCTTTCTTT,CSAARQGAGTEAFF
TRBJ1-2,.,.,TRBV19,TGTGCCAGTAGTTCCCTCGACGTTAAACCCTACACCTTC,CASSSLDVKPYTF
TRBJ2-3,few,.,TRBV7-6,TGTGCCAGCAGCTTAGAGACGGGAGTCACAGATACGCAGTATTTT,CASSLETGVTDTQYF